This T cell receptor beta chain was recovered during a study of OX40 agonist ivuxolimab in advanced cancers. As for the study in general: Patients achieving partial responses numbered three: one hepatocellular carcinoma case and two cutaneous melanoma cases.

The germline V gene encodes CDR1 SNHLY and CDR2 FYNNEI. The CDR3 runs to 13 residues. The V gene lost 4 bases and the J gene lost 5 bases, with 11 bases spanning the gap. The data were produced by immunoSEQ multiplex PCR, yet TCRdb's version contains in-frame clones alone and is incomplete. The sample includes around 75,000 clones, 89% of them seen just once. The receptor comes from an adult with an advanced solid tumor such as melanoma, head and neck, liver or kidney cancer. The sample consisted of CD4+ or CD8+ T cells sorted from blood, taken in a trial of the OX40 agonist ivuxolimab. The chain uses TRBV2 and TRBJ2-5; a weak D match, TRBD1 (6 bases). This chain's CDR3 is CASSVARGETQYF. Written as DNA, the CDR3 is TGTGCCAGCAGTGTGGCGAGGGGGGAGACCCAGTACTTC.